This is a list of T cell receptor beta chains from one sample in a study of OX40 agonist ivuxolimab in advanced cancers. Sequenced by immunoSEQ multiplex PCR; TCRdb stores in-frame clones only, minus some. The sample carries 76,000 or so clones, more than 75% recorded once. The sequencing here drew on CD4+ or CD8+ T cells sorted from blood, taken in a trial of the OX40 agonist ivuxolimab. The receptors shown here come from an adult with an advanced solid tumor such as melanoma, head and neck, liver or kidney cancer. Both conserved end residues are part of each CDR3. A D gene is named only where the DNA matches it firmly. A row's size may be missing; if present it is once, few, many or a size class.

size	D	V	J	CDR3	DNA
.	.	TRBV27	TRBJ2-1	CASSFRRYNEQFF	TGTGCCAGCAGTTTTAGACGATACAATGAGCAGTTCTTC
.	.	TRBV30	TRBJ1-3	CAVKQGTGNTIYF	TGTGCCGTAAAACAGGGCACTGGAAACACCATATATTTT
.	.	TRBV7-2	TRBJ1-6	CASSTPRGSPLHF	TGTGCCAGCAGCACCCCCAGGGGTTCACCCCTCCACTTT
once	.	TRBV28	TRBJ2-5	CASSFPGLETQYF	TGTGCCAGCAGTTTCCCGGGGCTGGAGACCCAGTACTTC
.	.	TRBV9	TRBJ2-3	CASSVQGTDTQYF	TGTGCCAGCAGCGTACAGGGTACAGATACGCAGTATTTT
.	TRBD1	TRBV19	TRBJ2-7	CASSKGDRGHNEQYF	TGTGCCAGTAGTAAGGGGGACAGGGGGCACAACGAGCAGTACTTC
.	.	TRBV10-2	TRBJ2-5	CASSESPLGETQYF	TGCGCCAGCAGTGAGTCGCCACTCGGAGAGACCCAGTACTTC
.	TRBD2	TRBV18	TRBJ2-1	CASSPRPQGLAGKSSYNEQFF	TGTGCCAGCTCACCACGTCCGCAGGGGCTAGCGGGCAAAAGCTCCTACAATGAGCAGTTCTTC
once	.	TRBV21-1	TRBJ1-1	CASSSKEGKGVRWTEAFF	TGTGCCAGCAGCAGCAAGGAAGGGAAAGGGGTAAGGTGGACTGAAGCTTTCTTT
.	TRBD2	TRBV6-5	TRBJ2-7	CASSYVSGRNEQYF	TGTGCCAGCAGTTACGTAAGCGGGAGAAACGAGCAGTACTTC
.	.	TRBV6-1	TRBJ2-7	CASTRGGPHEQYF	TGTGCCAGCACCAGGGGGGGGCCCCACGAGCAGTACTTC
.	.	TRBV4-2	TRBJ1-1	CASSLGRGTEAFF	TGTGCCAGCAGCCTCGGCCGTGGCACTGAAGCTTTCTTT
once	TRBD2	TRBV10-3	TRBJ2-5	CATRGGLLQETQYF	TGTGCCACCCGGGGGGGGTTGCTTCAAGAGACCCAGTACTTC
.	.	TRBV5-1	TRBJ2-1	CASSPGGSTMAYNEQFF	TGCGCCAGCAGCCCCGGGGGCAGTACGATGGCGTACAATGAGCAGTTCTTC
once	.	TRBV9	TRBJ2-5	CASSPGQFQETQYF	TGTGCCAGCAGCCCCGGACAGTTCCAAGAGACCCAGTACTTC
few	.	TRBV19	TRBJ1-2	CASRHIGGAGYTF	TGTGCCAGTAGACATATAGGCGGGGCTGGCTACACCTTC
.	.	TRBV27	TRBJ1-4	CASSFAGGRANEKLFF	TGTGCCAGCAGTTTTGCGGGGGGCAGAGCTAATGAAAAACTGTTTTTT
.	TRBD2	TRBV5-6	TRBJ2-1	CASSLLGLAGGHSYNEQFF	TGTGCCAGCAGCTTGCTGGGACTAGCGGGAGGGCATTCCTACAATGAGCAGTTCTTC
.	.	TRBV6-6	TRBJ1-1	CASSYLNTEAFF	TGTGCCAGCAGTTACTTGAACACTGAAGCTTTCTTT
.	.	TRBV14	TRBJ2-1	CASSQLISVTSYNEQFF	TGTGCCAGCAGCCAACTAATATCGGTAACGTCCTACAATGAGCAGTTCTTC
.	.	TRBV15	TRBJ2-7	CATSRDPSYEQYF	TGTGCCACCAGCAGAGATCCATCCTACGAGCAGTACTTC
.	.	TRBV7-2	TRBJ2-1	CASSLGTQSYNEQFF	TGTGCCAGCAGCTTAGGGACTCAATCCTACAATGAGCAGTTCTTC
.	.	TRBV11-1	TRBJ1-1	CASSPTLGLNTEAFF	TGTGCCAGCAGCCCAACTCTGGGGCTGAACACTGAAGCTTTCTTT
.	.	TRBV6-5	TRBJ2-7	CASRAYRDTSYEQYF	TGTGCCAGCAGAGCTTACCGGGACACCTCCTACGAGCAGTACTTC
.	.	TRBV30	TRBJ2-1	CAWTRRDIDNEQFF	TGTGCCTGGACGAGGCGGGATATTGACAATGAGCAGTTCTTC
.	.	TRBV7-8	TRBJ1-5	CASSYGRGNQPQHF	TGTGCCAGCAGCTATGGACGTGGCAATCAGCCCCAGCATTTT
.	.	TRBV6-1	TRBJ1-3	CASSGARYEASDTIYF	TGTGCCAGCAGTGGGGCCCGGTACGAAGCCTCGGACACCATATATTTT
.	TRBD2	TRBV6-1	TRBJ2-5	CASKEGLGRETQYF	TGTGCCAGCAAGGAAGGACTAGGTAGAGAGACCCAGTACTTC
.	TRBD1	TRBV18	TRBJ2-1	CASSRGQGGGEQFF	TGTGCCAGCTCACGCGGACAGGGCGGCGGTGAGCAGTTCTTC
.	TRBD2	TRBV28	TRBJ2-1	CASSLRGRAVNEQFF	TGTGCCAGCAGTTTACGGGGGAGGGCCGTCAATGAGCAGTTCTTC
.	.	TRBV7-9	TRBJ2-1	CASSLPFRGSEQFF	TGTGCCAGCAGCTTACCGTTCCGCGGTAGTGAGCAGTTCTTC
.	TRBD1	TRBV19	TRBJ1-3	CASSTRQGISGNTIYF	TGTGCCAGTAGTACCCGACAGGGGATCTCTGGAAACACCATATATTTT
.	.	TRBV7-2	TRBJ1-2	CASSLDLNYGYTF	TGTGCCAGCAGCTTAGACCTAAATTATGGCTACACCTTC
.	.	TRBV7-3	TRBJ2-1	CASSLTSGIDLNEQFF	TGTGCCAGCAGCTTAACGTCCGGGATAGACCTCAATGAGCAGTTCTTC
.	TRBD1	TRBV28	TRBJ1-2	CASSSRTGGGWGYTF	TGTGCCAGCAGTTCTCGGACAGGGGGCGGTTGGGGCTACACCTTC
.	.	TRBV18	TRBJ2-2	CASSPGGETGELFF	TGTGCCAGCTCACCAGGAGGGGAAACCGGGGAGCTGTTTTTT
.	.	TRBV6-5	TRBJ1-1	CASSVDRNTEAFF	TGTGCCAGCAGTGTTGACAGGAACACTGAAGCTTTCTTT
.	TRBD1	TRBV7-3	TRBJ2-1	CASSLWDRGQSYEQFF	TGTGCCAGCAGCTTGTGGGACAGGGGGCAAAGCTATGAGCAGTTCTTC
.	.	TRBV7-7	TRBJ1-1	CASSAQGDTEAFF	TGTGCCAGCAGTGCACAGGGAGACACTGAAGCTTTCTTT
.	TRBD1	TRBV18	TRBJ1-1	CASSSRQGMNTEAFF	TGTGCCAGCTCATCTAGACAGGGCATGAACACTGAAGCTTTCTTT
.	TRBD2	TRBV5-6	TRBJ2-5	CASSRLAGGVVGQETQYF	TGTGCCAGCAGCAGACTAGCGGGGGGCGTCGTGGGCCAAGAGACCCAGTACTTC
.	.	TRBV6-5	TRBJ2-4	CASLDLAKNIQYF	TGTGCCAGTCTAGATCTAGCCAAAAACATTCAGTACTTC
.	.	TRBV6-4	TRBJ2-7	CASSGPVAYEQYF	TGTGCCAGCAGTGGCCCCGTCGCGTACGAGCAGTACTTC
.	.	TRBV11-3	TRBJ2-3	CASSLGATTDTQYF	TGTGCCAGCAGCTTAGGCGCCACCACAGATACGCAGTATTTT
.	TRBD1	TRBV7-3	TRBJ1-1	CASSLRPGQGAFF	TGTGCCAGCAGCTTACGTCCGGGACAGGGCGCTTTCTTT
.	.	TRBV5-4	TRBJ2-7	CASSYSSYEQYF	TGTGCCAGCAGCTATAGCTCCTACGAGCAGTACTTC